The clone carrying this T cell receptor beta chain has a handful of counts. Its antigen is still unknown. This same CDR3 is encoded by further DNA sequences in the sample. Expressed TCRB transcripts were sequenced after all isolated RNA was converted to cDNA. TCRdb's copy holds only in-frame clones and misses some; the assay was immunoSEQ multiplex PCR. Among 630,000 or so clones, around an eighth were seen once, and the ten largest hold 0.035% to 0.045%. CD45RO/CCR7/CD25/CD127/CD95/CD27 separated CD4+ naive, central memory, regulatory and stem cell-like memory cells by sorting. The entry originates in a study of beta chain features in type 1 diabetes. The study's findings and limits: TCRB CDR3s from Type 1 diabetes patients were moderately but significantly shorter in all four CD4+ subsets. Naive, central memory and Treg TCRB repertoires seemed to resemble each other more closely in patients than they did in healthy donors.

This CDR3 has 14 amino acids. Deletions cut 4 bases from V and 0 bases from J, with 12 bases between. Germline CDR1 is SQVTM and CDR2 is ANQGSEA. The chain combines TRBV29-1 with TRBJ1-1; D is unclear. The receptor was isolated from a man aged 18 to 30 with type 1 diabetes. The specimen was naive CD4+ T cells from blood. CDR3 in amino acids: CSVVWGRMNTEAFF. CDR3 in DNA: TGCAGCGTTGTGTGGGGAAGGATGAACACTGAAGCTTTCTTT.